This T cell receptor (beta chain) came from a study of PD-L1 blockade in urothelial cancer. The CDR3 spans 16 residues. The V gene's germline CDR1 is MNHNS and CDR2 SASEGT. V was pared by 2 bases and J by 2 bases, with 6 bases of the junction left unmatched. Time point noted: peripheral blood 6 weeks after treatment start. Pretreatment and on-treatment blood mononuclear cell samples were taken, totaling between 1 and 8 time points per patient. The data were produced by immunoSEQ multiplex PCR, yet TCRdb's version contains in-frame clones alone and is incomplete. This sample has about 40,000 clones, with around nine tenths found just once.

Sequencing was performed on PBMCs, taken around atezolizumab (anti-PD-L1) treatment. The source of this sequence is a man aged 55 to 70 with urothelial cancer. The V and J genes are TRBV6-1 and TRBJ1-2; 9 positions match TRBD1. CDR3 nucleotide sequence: TGTGCCAGCAGTGAAACGGGACAGGGATCGAACTATGGCTACACCTTC. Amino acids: CASSETGQGSNYGYTF.